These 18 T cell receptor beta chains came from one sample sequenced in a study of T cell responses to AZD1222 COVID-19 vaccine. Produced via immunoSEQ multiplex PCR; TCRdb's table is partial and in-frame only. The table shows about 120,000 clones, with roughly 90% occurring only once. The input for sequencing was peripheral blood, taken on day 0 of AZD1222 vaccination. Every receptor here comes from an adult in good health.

Here the CDR3 DNA reads TGCAGTGCTAGCCAGGGAGTTTCGGCTTTCTTT. Protein sequence: CSASQGVSAFF. The J gene is TRBJ1-1, the V gene TRBV20-1, with D possibly being TRBD1 (5 bases). CDR3 length equals 11 residues. Germline-derived CDR1 and CDR2 are DFQATT and SNEGSKA (reference sequence). The V and J ends lost 3 bases and 11 bases respectively, with 13 bases between them.

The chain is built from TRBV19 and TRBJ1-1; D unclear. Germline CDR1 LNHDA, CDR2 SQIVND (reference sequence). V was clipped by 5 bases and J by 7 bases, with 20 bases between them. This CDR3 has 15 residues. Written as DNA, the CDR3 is TGTGCCAGTAGTCCCCTGACGGGGATAAGGGTTGAAGCTTTCTTT. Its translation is CASSPLTGIRVEAFF.

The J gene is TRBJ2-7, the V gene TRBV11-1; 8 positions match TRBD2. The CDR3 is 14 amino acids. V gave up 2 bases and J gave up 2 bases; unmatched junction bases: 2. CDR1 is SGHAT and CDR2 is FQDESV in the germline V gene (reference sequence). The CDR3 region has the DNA TGTGCCAGCAGCTTACGGGGGGGCGCCTACGAGCAGTACTTC. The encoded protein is CASSLRGGAYEQYF. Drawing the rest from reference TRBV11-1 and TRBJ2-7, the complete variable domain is EAEVAQSPRYKITEKSQAVAFWCDPISGHATLYWYRQILGQGPELLVQFQDESVVDDSQLPKDRFSAERLKGVDSTLKIQPAELGDSAMYLCASSLRGGAYEQYFGPGTRLTVT.

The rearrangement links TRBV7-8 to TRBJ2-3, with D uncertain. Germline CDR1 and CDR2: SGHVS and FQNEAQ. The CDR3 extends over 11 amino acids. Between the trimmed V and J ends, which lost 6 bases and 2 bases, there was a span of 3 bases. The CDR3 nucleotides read TGTGCCAGCAGAACCACAGATACGCAGTATTTT. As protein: CASRTTDTQYF. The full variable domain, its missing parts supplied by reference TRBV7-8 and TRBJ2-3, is GAGVSQSPRYKVAKRGQDVALRCDPISGHVSLFWYQQALGQGPEFLTYFQNEAQLDKSGLPSDRFFAERPEGSVSTLKIQRTQQEDSAVYLCASRTTDTQYFGPGTRLTVL.

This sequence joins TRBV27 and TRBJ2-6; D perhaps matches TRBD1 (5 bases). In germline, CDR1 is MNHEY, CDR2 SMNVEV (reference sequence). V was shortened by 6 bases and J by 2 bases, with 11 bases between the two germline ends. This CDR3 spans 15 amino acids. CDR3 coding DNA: TGTGCCAGCAGCCCAAGGGGTGCTGGGGCCAACGTCCTGACTTTC. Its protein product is CASSPRGAGANVLTF.

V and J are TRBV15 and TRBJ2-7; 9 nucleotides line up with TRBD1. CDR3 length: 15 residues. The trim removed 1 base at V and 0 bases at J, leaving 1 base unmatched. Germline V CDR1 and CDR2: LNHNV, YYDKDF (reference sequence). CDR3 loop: CATSRGGQGSYEQYF. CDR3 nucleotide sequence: TGTGCCACCAGCAGAGGGGGACAGGGCTCCTACGAGCAGTACTTC.

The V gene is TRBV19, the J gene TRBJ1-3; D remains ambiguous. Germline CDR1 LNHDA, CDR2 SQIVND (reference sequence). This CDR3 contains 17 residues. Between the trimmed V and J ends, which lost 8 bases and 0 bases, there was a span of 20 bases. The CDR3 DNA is TGTGCCAGTGACATAAACTTCGGCCCGTACTCTGGAAACACCATATATTTT. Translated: CASDINFGPYSGNTIYF.

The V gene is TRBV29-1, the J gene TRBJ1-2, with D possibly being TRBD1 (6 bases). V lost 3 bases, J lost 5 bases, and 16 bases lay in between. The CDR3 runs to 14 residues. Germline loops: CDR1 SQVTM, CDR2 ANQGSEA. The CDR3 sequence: CSVERGGLDYGYTF. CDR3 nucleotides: TGCAGCGTTGAGCGGGGGGGGCTGGATTATGGCTACACCTTC.

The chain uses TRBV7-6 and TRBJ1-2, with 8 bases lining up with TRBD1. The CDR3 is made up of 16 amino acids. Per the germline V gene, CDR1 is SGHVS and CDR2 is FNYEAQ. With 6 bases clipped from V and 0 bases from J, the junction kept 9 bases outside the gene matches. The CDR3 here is CASSPGQAGSNYGYTF. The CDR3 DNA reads TGTGCCAGCAGTCCGGGACAGGCGGGATCTAACTATGGCTACACCTTC.

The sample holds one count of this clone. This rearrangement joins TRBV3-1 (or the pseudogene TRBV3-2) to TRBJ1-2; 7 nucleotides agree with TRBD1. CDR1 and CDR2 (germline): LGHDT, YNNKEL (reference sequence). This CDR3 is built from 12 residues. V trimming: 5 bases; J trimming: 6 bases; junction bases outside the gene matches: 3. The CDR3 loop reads CASSGTGDGYTF. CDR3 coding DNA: TGTGCCAGCAGCGGAACAGGGGATGGCTACACCTTC.

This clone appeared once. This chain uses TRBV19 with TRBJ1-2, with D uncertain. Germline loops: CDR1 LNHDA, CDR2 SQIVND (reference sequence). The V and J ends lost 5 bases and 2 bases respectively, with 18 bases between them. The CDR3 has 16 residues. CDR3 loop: CASSSLSLGFNYGYTF. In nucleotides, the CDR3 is TGTGCCAGTAGTTCCCTCTCCCTGGGGTTCAACTATGGCTACACCTTC. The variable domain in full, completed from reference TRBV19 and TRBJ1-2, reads DGGITQSPKYLFRKEGQNVTLSCEQNLNHDAMYWYRQDPGQGLRLIYYSQIVNDFQKGDIAEGYSVSREKKESFPLTVTSAQKNPTAFYLCASSSLSLGFNYGYTFGSGTRLTVV.

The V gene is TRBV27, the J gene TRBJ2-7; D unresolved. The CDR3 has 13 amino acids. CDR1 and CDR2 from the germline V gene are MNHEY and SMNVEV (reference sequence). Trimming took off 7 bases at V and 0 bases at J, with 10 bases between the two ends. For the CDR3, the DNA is TGTGCCAGCACCTCTTGGGGCTCCTACGAGCAGTACTTC. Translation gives CASTSWGSYEQYF.

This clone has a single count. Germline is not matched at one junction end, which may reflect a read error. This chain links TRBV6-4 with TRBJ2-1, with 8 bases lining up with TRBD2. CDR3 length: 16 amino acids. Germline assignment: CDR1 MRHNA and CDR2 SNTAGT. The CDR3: CARSDGGGSSFGEQFF. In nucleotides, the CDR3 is TGTGCCCGCAGTGACGGGGGGGGGAGTAGCTTCGGTGAGCAGTTCTTC.

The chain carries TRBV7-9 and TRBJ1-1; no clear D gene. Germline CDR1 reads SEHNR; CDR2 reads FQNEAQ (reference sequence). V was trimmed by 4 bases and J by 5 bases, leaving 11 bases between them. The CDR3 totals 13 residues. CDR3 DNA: TGTGCCAGCAGCTCCGCGGGAGGGACTGAAGCTTTCTTT. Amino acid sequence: CASSSAGGTEAFF.

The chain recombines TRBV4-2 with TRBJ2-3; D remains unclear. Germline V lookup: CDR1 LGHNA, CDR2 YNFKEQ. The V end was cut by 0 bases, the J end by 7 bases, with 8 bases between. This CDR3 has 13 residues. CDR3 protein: CASSQEGRNTQYF. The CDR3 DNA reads TGTGCCAGCAGCCAAGAAGGCCGGAATACGCAGTATTTT.

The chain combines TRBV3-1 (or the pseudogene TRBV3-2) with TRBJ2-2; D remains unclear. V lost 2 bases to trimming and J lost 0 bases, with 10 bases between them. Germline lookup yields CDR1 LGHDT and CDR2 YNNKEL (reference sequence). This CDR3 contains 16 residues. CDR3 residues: CASSQSVSSNTGELFF. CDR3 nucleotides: TGTGCCAGCAGCCAAAGTGTAAGCTCGAACACCGGGGAGCTGTTTTTT.

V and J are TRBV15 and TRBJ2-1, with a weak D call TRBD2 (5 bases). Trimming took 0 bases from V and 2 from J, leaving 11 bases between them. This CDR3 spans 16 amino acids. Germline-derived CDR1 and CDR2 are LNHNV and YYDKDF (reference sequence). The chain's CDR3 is CATSREGSDTYNEQFF. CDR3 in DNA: TGTGCCACCAGCAGAGAGGGGAGCGATACCTACAATGAGCAGTTCTTC.

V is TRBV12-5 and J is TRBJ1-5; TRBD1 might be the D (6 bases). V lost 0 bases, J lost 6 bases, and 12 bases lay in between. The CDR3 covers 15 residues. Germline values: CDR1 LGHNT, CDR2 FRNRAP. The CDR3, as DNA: TGTGCTAGTGGTTTGGTAACAGGGCGTATTCAGCCCCAGCATTTT. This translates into CASGLVTGRIQPQHF.